The T cell receptor (beta chain) described here comes from a study of T cell responses to AZD1222 COVID-19 vaccine. Study-wide points: Recipients of two AZD1222 doses showed rising Spike-specific TCR breadth and depth.

The CDR3 runs 16 residues. Germline V gene lookup returns CDR1 LNHDA and CDR2 SQIVND (reference sequence). Comments on this clone: The target antigen is unknown. The junction does not match germline at one end; this may be a read error.

The repertoire was sequenced with immunoSEQ multiplex PCR; TCRdb's copy has only in-frame clones and lacks some. The table lists approximately 100,000 clones, about 87% of them singletons. This receptor was obtained from an adult in good health. The material sequenced was peripheral blood, taken on day 0 of AZD1222 vaccination. The V gene is TRBV19, the J gene TRBJ2-3; 13 bases map to TRBD2. CDR3 region: CASSIGLAGASDTQYF. DNA of the CDR3: TGTGCCAGTAGCATAGGACTAGCGGGGGCCTCAGATACGCAGTATTTT.